These T cell receptor beta chains were read from a single sample in a study of T cell changes during pregnancy in multiple sclerosis. Sequencing was performed with immunoSEQ multiplex PCR; in TCRdb, only in-frame clones are kept and a portion is missing. The sample consists of roughly 42,000 clones, 91% of them appearing once. This specimen consisted of CD4+ T cells from peripheral blood mononuclear cells, obtained in the second trimester of pregnancy. Receptor source: a female donor in good health, enrolled as a control in a pregnancy study. CDR3s include the opening cysteine and the closing phenylalanine or tryptophan. Fields, in order: J gene, V gene, D gene, clone size, CDR3 protein, CDR3 DNA. D genes are given only for firm matches. A clone size is listed for some rows: how often the clone was seen (once, few, many), or a class if it is expanded.

TRBJ1-5 TRBV6-5 - - CASSWAFSNQPQHF TGTGCCAGCAGTTGGGCATTTAGCAATCAGCCCCAGCATTTT
TRBJ2-1 TRBV28 TRBD2 - CASSPAGGPYNEQFF TGTGCCAGCAGTCCAGCGGGGGGTCCCTACAATGAGCAGTTCTTC
TRBJ2-7 TRBV28 - - CASTEPTRAKDYEQYF TGTGCCAGCACCGAACCCACGAGGGCCAAGGACTACGAGCAGTACTTC
TRBJ1-1 TRBV5-4 - - CASSLRVKTNTEAFF TGTGCCAGCAGCTTACGGGTCAAGACGAACACTGAAGCTTTCTTT
TRBJ2-3 TRBV10-3 - - CASQQGPRTDTQYF TGTGCCTCACAGCAGGGGCCCCGCACAGATACGCAGTATTTT
TRBJ2-1 TRBV5-8 TRBD2 - CASSRGLAGPYNEQFF TGTGCCAGCAGTCGGGGACTAGCGGGACCCTACAATGAGCAGTTCTTC
TRBJ2-5 TRBV29-1 TRBD1 once CSTKQGETQYF TGCAGCACGAAACAGGGGGAGACCCAGTACTTC
TRBJ2-3 TRBV13 - once CASSSPLGTDTQYF TGTGCCAGCAGCTCCCCCCTTGGCACAGATACGCAGTATTTT
TRBJ2-1 TRBV28 - - CASYNQEPGLYNEQFF TGTGCCAGCTACAACCAAGAACCGGGACTTTACAATGAGCAGTTCTTC
TRBJ2-4 TRBV28 TRBD1 - CASSQRTGPNIQYF TGTGCCAGCAGCCAAAGGACAGGGCCGAACATTCAGTACTTC
TRBJ1-1 TRBV2 - - CASSEIVLGRAYLKAFF TGTGCCAGCAGTGAAATTGTACTGGGCAGGGCATACCTAAAAGCTTTCTTT
TRBJ2-7 TRBV19 TRBD2 - CASRGSGANLGEQYF TGTGCCAGTAGAGGTAGCGGGGCTAACCTAGGGGAGCAGTACTTC
TRBJ2-7 TRBV2 - - CASSERGYEQYF TGTGCCAGCAGTGAGCGGGGCTACGAGCAGTACTTC
TRBJ2-7 TRBV6-5 - - CASSYSWPRGPTF TGTGCCAGCAGTTACTCGTGGCCGCGGGGGCCGACATTC
TRBJ1-2 TRBV5-4 TRBD1 - CAITGTGGGYTF TGTGCCATCACAGGGACAGGTGGAGGCTACACCTTC
TRBJ1-2 TRBV6-1 - - CASSEEEGGGYTF TGTGCCAGCAGTGAAGAGGAGGGAGGTGGCTACACCTTC
TRBJ2-7 TRBV7-2 TRBD1 - CASSLVVGTGGFYEQYF TGTGCCAGCAGCTTAGTGGTGGGGACAGGGGGTTTCTACGAGCAGTACTTC
TRBJ2-2 TRBV30 TRBD2 - CAWSGLAGKTGELFF TGTGCCTGGAGTGGCCTAGCGGGGAAAACCGGGGAGCTGTTTTTT
TRBJ2-5 TRBV11-2 - - CASSFRSETQYF TGTGCCAGCAGCTTTAGATCCGAGACCCAGTACTTC
TRBJ2-5 TRBV28 TRBD1 - CASRPGTGVVTQYF TGTGCCAGCAGACCCGGGACAGGGGTTGTGACCCAGTACTTC
TRBJ2-3 TRBV7-9 TRBD1 - CASSRWGTAHTDTQYF TGTGCCAGCAGCCGGTGGGGGACAGCTCACACAGATACGCAGTATTTT
TRBJ2-7 TRBV11-2 TRBD2 - CASSLVGAGDSYEQYF TGTGCCAGCAGCTTAGTTGGAGCGGGGGACTCCTACGAGCAGTACTTC
TRBJ1-4 TRBV7-8 TRBD1 - CASSLVRRGIQNEKLFF TGTGCCAGCAGCTTAGTGCGCAGGGGGATTCAGAATGAAAAACTGTTTTTT
TRBJ2-1 TRBV7-3 TRBD2 - CASSLHGGSSYNEQFF TGTGCCAGCAGCTTACACGGCGGGAGCTCCTACAATGAGCAGTTCTTC
TRBJ2-2 TRBV7-8 TRBD2 - CASSLGPSGMGGELFF TGTGCCAGCAGCTTAGGGCCTAGCGGGATGGGCGGGGAGCTGTTTTTT
TRBJ2-5 TRBV7-8 TRBD2 - CASTPRTSGGNQETQYF TGTGCCAGCACTCCAAGAACTAGCGGGGGAAATCAAGAGACCCAGTACTTC
TRBJ2-2 TRBV5-1 - - CASSWGGLLNTGELFF TGCGCCAGCAGCTGGGGGGGCCTTCTGAACACCGGGGAGCTGTTTTTT
TRBJ1-2 TRBV19 TRBD1 - CASSRQGNGMRYTF TGTGCCAGTAGCAGACAGGGGAATGGTATGCGCTACACCTTC
TRBJ2-2 TRBV4-1 - - CASSQRGANTGELFF TGCGCCAGCAGCCAACGGGGGGCCAACACCGGGGAGCTGTTTTTT
TRBJ1-1 TRBV9 TRBD1 medium-sized CASSEGPGQGGDTEAFF TGTGCCAGCAGCGAGGGGCCGGGACAGGGAGGAGACACTGAAGCTTTCTTT
TRBJ2-7 TRBV6-5 TRBD1 - CASSGTESSYEQYF TGTGCCAGCAGCGGGACAGAGAGCTCCTACGAGCAGTACTTC
TRBJ1-5 TRBV7-9 - - CASSPQGSNQPQHF TGTGCCAGCAGCCCACAGGGTAGCAATCAGCCCCAGCATTTT
TRBJ1-6 TRBV7-3 - - CASSLGQGWDSPLHF TGTGCCAGCAGCTTAGGGCAGGGATGGGATTCACCCCTCCACTTT
TRBJ1-1 TRBV10-3 - - CAISPVMNTEAFF TGTGCCATCTCCCCAGTGATGAACACTGAAGCTTTCTTT
TRBJ2-7 TRBV15 TRBD2 - CATSRWTSGAYEQYF TGTGCCACCAGCAGATGGACTAGCGGGGCCTACGAGCAGTACTTC
TRBJ2-5 TRBV7-3 - - CASSMGTPQTQYF TGTGCCAGCAGCATGGGGACTCCCCAGACCCAGTACTTC
TRBJ2-7 TRBV7-3 - - CASSLKGGEQYF TGTGCCAGCAGCTTAAAAGGGGGTGAGCAGTACTTC
TRBJ2-2 TRBV4-2 - - CASSPRTANTGELFF TGTGCCAGCAGCCCGAGGACAGCGAACACCGGGGAGCTGTTTTTT
TRBJ2-7 TRBV18 TRBD1 - CASSPTTGIGSVEQYF TGTGCCAGCTCACCAACGACAGGGATTGGGAGTGTTGAGCAGTACTTC